The 32 T cell receptor beta chains listed next were all sequenced from one sample in a study of shared clonotypes between healthy human individuals. Assay: immunoSEQ multiplex PCR; the TCRdb copy retains only in-frame clones and omits some. The sample holds some 2,100,000 clones; approximately 94% are singletons and the top ten take over 0.1%. The sample was naive CD4+ T cells sorted from blood. Subset meaning: CD45RA+ positively selected. The receptors originated from a young man in good health.

As regards this clone: Within the sample, other DNA sequences also encode this same CDR3. The gene calls are TRBV29-1 and TRBJ2-7, with D uncertain. CDR3 length: 11 residues. The germline CDR1 and CDR2 sequences are SQVTM and ANQGSEA. The V and J ends lost 4 bases and 0 bases respectively, with 4 bases between them. The CDR3 reads CSVAVSYEQYF. The CDR3 DNA reads as TGCAGCGTTGCGGTCTCCTACGAGCAGTACTTC.

With respect to this clone: This same CDR3 is encoded by further DNA sequences in the sample. V and J are TRBV30 and TRBJ1-2; possible D gene TRBD1, 5 bases. This CDR3 region has 12 residues. Germline CDR1 is GTSNPN and CDR2 is SVGIG (reference sequence). The V end lost 2 bases, the J end lost 8 bases, and 12 bases lay between the germline ends. The CDR3 spells CAWSSGLGGYTF. The CDR3, as DNA: TGTGCCTGGAGTTCGGGGCTGGGCGGCTACACCTTC.

The CDR3 DNA reads as TGTGCCAGCGGCTTTGACGAGACCCAGTACTTC. This encodes CASGFDETQYF. The rearrangement uses TRBV18 and TRBJ2-5; D is unresolved. Trimming removed 8 bases at V and 5 bases at J, with 9 bases between. There are 11 residues in the CDR3. CDR1 KGHSH and CDR2 LQKENI come from the germline V gene.

The rearrangement links TRBV11-3 to TRBJ2-3; D is possibly TRBD1 or TRBD2 (5 bases each). V lost 3 bases to trimming and J lost 1 base, with 11 bases between them. Germline V lookup: CDR1 SGHNT, CDR2 YENEEA. CDR3 size: 15 residues. Here the CDR3 reads CASSFGTTGTDTQYF. The CDR3 bases are TGTGCCAGCAGCTTCGGGACGACGGGCACAGATACGCAGTATTTT. The whole variable domain, filled in from reference TRBV11-3 and TRBJ2-3, reads EAGVVQSPRYKIIEKKQPVAFWCNPISGHNTLYWYLQNLGQGPELLIRYENEEAVDDSQLPKDRFSAERLKGVDSTLKIQPAELGDSAVYLCASSFGTTGTDTQYFGPGTRLTVL.

This chain joins TRBV7-9 and TRBJ2-7, with D perhaps TRBD2 (5 bases). V was clipped by 1 base and J by 5 bases, with 12 bases between them. The CDR3 consists of 14 residues. Germline loops: CDR1 SEHNR, CDR2 FQNEAQ (reference sequence). As DNA, the CDR3 is TGTGCCAGCAGCTTAGGCGCGGGCGTCCACGAGCAGTACTTC. Translating it yields CASSLGAGVHEQYF.

The chain recombines TRBV5-4 with TRBJ1-3, with D maybe TRBD1 (6 bases). This CDR3 has 14 amino acids. Germline V gives CDR1 SGHNT, CDR2 YYREEE (reference sequence). V was shortened by 4 bases and J by 3 bases, with 11 bases between the two germline ends. The CDR3 here is CASSGTGLGNTIYF. CDR3 sequence (DNA): TGTGCCAGCAGCGGAACAGGGCTTGGAAACACCATATATTTT.

The rearrangement links TRBV10-3 to TRBJ2-2; 11 nucleotides match TRBD2. Trimming at V came to 7 bases and at J to 6 bases, leaving 4 bases not matched to a gene. CDR1 and CDR2 (germline): ENHRY, SYGVKD. The CDR3 length is 14 residues. The CDR3, as DNA: TGTGCCATCAAAGAGACTAGCGGGGCCGGGGAGCTGTTTTTT. This encodes CAIKETSGAGELFF.

As concerns this clone: In the same sample, other DNA sequences code for this CDR3. The V and J genes are TRBV18 and TRBJ2-7, with a tentative D call TRBD1 (6 bases). V shed 4 bases and J shed 2 bases, with 9 bases lying between them. Germline-derived CDR1 and CDR2 are KGHSH and LQKENI. The CDR3 sequence is 13 residues long. For the CDR3, the DNA is TGTGCCAGCTCACGGACAGATACCTACGAGCAGTACTTC. Translation: CASSRTDTYEQYF.

This clone appeared once. The gene calls are TRBV2 and TRBJ2-1, with 9 nucleotides matching TRBD1. J gave up 9 bases and V 8 bases, and 11 bases lay outside the gene matches. The CDR3 runs to 14 residues. CDR1 and CDR2 (germline): SNHLY, FYNNEI. CDR3 sequence: CASCKGQGIFEQFF. The CDR3 nucleotides read TGTGCCAGCTGTAAGGGACAGGGAATATTTGAGCAGTTCTTC.

The chain has TRBV5-1 and TRBJ2-1; TRBD1 might be the D (6 bases). The CDR3 runs 15 residues. The V gene lost 0 bases and the J gene lost 5 bases, with 12 bases spanning the gap. Germline V lookup: CDR1 SGHRS, CDR2 YFSETQ. The CDR3 sequence is CASSLGLGDNNEQFF. For the CDR3, the DNA is TGCGCCAGCAGCTTGGGGCTAGGGGACAACAATGAGCAGTTCTTC.

The V call is TRBV6-7, the J call TRBJ1-5; 7 bases are shared with TRBD1. TRBV6-7 is designated an ORF whose function remains uncertain. This CDR3 has 15 residues. V gave up 9 bases and J gave up 9 bases; unmatched junction bases: 17. CDR3 nucleotides: TGTGCCAGGGTGCTCAACCGACAGGGCCGGGGGCCCCAGCATTTT. This codes for CARVLNRQGRGPQHF.

V usage is TRBV28 and J usage is TRBJ2-3; D is uncertain. CDR3 size: 11 residues. V was pared by 3 bases and J by 6 bases, with 4 bases between. Germline V CDR1 and CDR2: MDHEN, SYDVKM. The CDR3: CASSLRDTQYF. CDR3 coding DNA: TGTGCCAGCAGTTTGCGGGATACGCAGTATTTT.

The chain has TRBV4-2 and TRBJ1-4; 9 bases are shared with TRBD1. Germline-derived CDR1 and CDR2 are LGHNA and YNFKEQ. Germline trimming cut 2 bases from V and 5 bases from J; bases unmatched to any gene: 6. This CDR3 is built from 16 residues. The CDR3 loop is CASSQLNRGRNEKLFF. The CDR3 DNA sequence: TGTGCCAGCAGCCAACTCAACAGGGGGCGGAATGAAAAACTGTTTTTT.

CDR3 sequence reads: CASRTGAPQFYEAFF. The CDR3 DNA reads TGTGCCAGTAGGACGGGGGCCCCGCAATTCTATGAAGCTTTCTTT. The chain has TRBV19 and TRBJ1-1; D is possibly TRBD1 (6 bases). Germline assignment: CDR1 LNHDA and CDR2 SQIVND (reference sequence). Trimming left V 6 bases short and J 7 bases short, with 21 bases between. CDR3 length: 15 residues.

The chain has TRBV15 and TRBJ2-7, with 7 bases lining up with TRBD1. In germline, CDR1 is LNHNV, CDR2 YYDKDF (reference sequence). The CDR3 length is 15 residues. The trim removed 0 bases at V and 7 bases at J, leaving 9 bases unmatched. The CDR3 DNA sequence: TGTGCCACCAGCAGAGACGTGACAGGGATAGGGGAGCAGTACTTC. Protein: CATSRDVTGIGEQYF. The whole variable domain, filled in from reference TRBV15 and TRBJ2-7, reads DAMVIQNPRYQVTQFGKPVTLSCSQTLNHNVMYWYQQKSSQAPKLLFHYYDKDFNNEADTPDNFQSRRPNTSFCFLDIRSPGLGDTAMYLCATSRDVTGIGEQYFGPGTRLTVT.

The chain combines TRBV5-4 with TRBJ2-1; 7 bases line up with TRBD2. CDR1 SGHNT and CDR2 YYREEE come from the germline V gene (reference sequence). The V and J ends lost 1 base and 9 bases, in that order; junction bases with no gene match: 4. CDR3 length: 13 amino acids. The CDR3 DNA reads TGTGCCAGCAGCTTGAAAGCGGGGTTTGAGCAGTTCTTC. Its translation is CASSLKAGFEQFF.

This chain links TRBV19 with TRBJ2-3; TRBD2 agrees at 8 bases. Germline V CDR1 and CDR2: LNHDA, SQIVND (reference sequence). The CDR3 contains 15 residues. V was pared by 6 bases and J by 4 bases, with 9 bases of the junction left unmatched. As DNA, the CDR3 is TGTGCCAGTAGGAGGGGAGCGGGAGTCCCAGATACGCAGTATTTT. As protein: CASRRGAGVPDTQYF.

CDR3 in DNA: TGTGCCAGCAGACGGAGGGGAGGTGGTGAGACCCAGTACTTC. Protein: CASRRRGGGETQYF. The gene calls are TRBV5-6 and TRBJ2-5; perhaps TRBD2 as D (6 bases). CDR3 length: 14 residues. Trimming shortened V by 5 bases and J by 5 bases, and 16 bases separated the two germline ends. CDR1 is SGHDT and CDR2 is YYEEEE in the germline V gene.

The V and J genes are TRBV4-1 and TRBJ1-5; the match to TRBD1 covers 9 bases. V trimming: 1 base; J trimming: 3 bases; junction bases outside the gene matches: 7. The germline V gene encodes CDR1 MGHRA and CDR2 YSYEKL. The length of the CDR3 is 17 residues. For the CDR3, the DNA is TGCGCCAGCAGCCAAGGGGGACAGGGCCCACCCAATCAGCCCCAGCATTTT. This codes for CASSQGGQGPPNQPQHF.

As to this clone: The junction shows a germline mismatch at one end, possibly a read error. CDR3 sequence reads: CASSLGMPGAETQYF. CDR3 in DNA: TGTGCTAGCAGCTTAGGGATGCCGGGGGCAGAGACCCAGTACTTC. This chain links TRBV7-7 with TRBJ2-5, with D possibly called TRBD1 or TRBD2 (6 bases each). This CDR3 has 15 amino acids. Germline CDR1 SSHAT, CDR2 FNYEAQ (reference sequence).

The chain couples TRBV5-1 to TRBJ1-1; 7 nucleotides line up with TRBD1. The germline gives CDR1 SGHRS, CDR2 YFSETQ. The CDR3 covers 15 residues. Trimming removed 0 bases from V and 0 bases from J; junction bases left unmatched: 2. The CDR3 nucleotides read TGCGCCAGCAGCTTGGACAGGGGCATGAACACTGAAGCTTTCTTT. It yields the protein CASSLDRGMNTEAFF.

The genes are TRBV9 and TRBJ2-1; 14 bases map to TRBD2. V trimming: 7 bases; J trimming: 1 base; junction bases outside the gene matches: 10. The CDR3 contains 18 residues. Germline V gene lookup returns CDR1 SGDLS and CDR2 YYNGEE. The DNA for the CDR3 is TGTGCCAGCTCTCCGGGACTAGCGGGAGTGGTTTCCTACAATGAGCAGTTCTTC. Protein product: CASSPGLAGVVSYNEQFF. The full variable domain, in which reference TRBV9 and TRBJ2-1 provide the parts outside the CDR3, is DSGVTQTPKHLITATGQRVTLRCSPRSGDLSVYWYQQSLDQGLQFLIQYYNGEERAKGNILERFSAQQFPDLHSELNLSSLELGDSALYFCASSPGLAGVVSYNEQFFGPGTRLTVL.

The chain recombines TRBV19 with TRBJ2-7, with D possibly being TRBD1 or TRBD2 (5 bases each). Looked up from germline, CDR1 is LNHDA and CDR2 is SQIVND (reference sequence). Trimming cost V 7 bases and J 6 bases, with 19 bases left between them. This CDR3 spans 14 amino acids. The CDR3 reads CASTPQAGVGEQYF. CDR3 coding DNA: TGTGCCAGTACCCCACAGGCCGGGGTAGGCGAGCAGTACTTC.

A word on this clone: Other DNA variants within this sample encode the same CDR3. The chain combines TRBV5-6 with TRBJ1-1; D call uncertain. V lost 2 bases and J lost 0, with 5 bases in between. Germline V gives CDR1 SGHDT, CDR2 YYEEEE. CDR3 size: 13 residues. The CDR3 sequence is CASSLLLNTEAFF. CDR3 coding DNA: TGTGCCAGCAGCTTACTCCTGAACACTGAAGCTTTCTTT.

The chain couples TRBV5-1 to TRBJ2-2, with D perhaps matching TRBD1 (6 bases). Germline V lookup: CDR1 SGHRS, CDR2 YFSETQ. The V end was cut by 0 bases, the J end by 7 bases, with 13 bases between. CDR3 size: 15 residues. The CDR3: CASSLATGTSGELFF. The CDR3 nucleotides read TGCGCCAGCAGCTTGGCCACCGGGACAAGCGGGGAGCTGTTTTTT. The full variable domain, in which reference TRBV5-1 and TRBJ2-2 provide the parts outside the CDR3, is KAGVTQTPRYLIKTRGQQVTLSCSPISGHRSVSWYQQTPGQGLQFLFEYFSETQRNKGNFPGRFSGRQFSNSRSEMNVSTLELGDSALYLCASSLATGTSGELFFGEGSRLTVL.

This clone showed up just once. V and J are TRBV10-1 and TRBJ2-2; D is undetermined. The V and J ends lost 4 bases and 7 bases respectively, with 4 bases between them. CDR3 length: 11 residues. Germline V gene lookup returns CDR1 WNHNN and CDR2 SYGVQD (reference sequence). The CDR3, as DNA: TGCGCCAGCAGTGTTGGCGGGGAGCTGTTTTTT. Protein sequence: CASSVGGELFF.

This chain uses TRBV2 with TRBJ2-7; 10 nucleotides match TRBD2. The junction had 12 bases not matched to a gene; V was cut back by 5 bases and J by 2 bases. CDR3 length: 17 residues. The germline V gene has CDR1 SNHLY and CDR2 FYNNEI. The CDR3 DNA follows: TGTGCCAGCAGTAAGGAAGCGGGAGGGCCCATTGCCTACGAGCAGTACTTC. This gives the protein CASSKEAGGPIAYEQYF.

On this clone itself: Other DNA sequences in the same sample also yield this CDR3. CDR3 DNA: TGCGCCAGCAGCCAAGTGGGAGTCGGGACAGATACGCAGTATTTT. The encoded protein is CASSQVGVGTDTQYF. The chain joins TRBV4-1 to TRBJ2-3; TRBD2 might be the D (5 bases). CDR3 length equals 15 residues. CDR1 is MGHRA and CDR2 is YSYEKL in the germline V gene. V lost 1 base and J 3 bases, leaving 11 bases between the germline ends.

The gene calls are TRBV6-6 and TRBJ2-7; D is possibly TRBD1 (6 bases). Trimming left V 5 bases short and J 2 bases short, with 13 bases between. From germline, CDR1 is MNHNY and CDR2 SVGAGI (reference sequence). This CDR3 region has 14 residues. The CDR3 is CASSKDSGAYEQYF. CDR3 sequence (DNA): TGTGCCAGCAGTAAGGACAGTGGGGCCTACGAGCAGTACTTC.

The chain recombines TRBV30 with TRBJ1-2; a possible D gene is TRBD1 (5 bases). CDR3 length equals 14 residues. V lost 7 bases to trimming and J lost 2 bases, with 17 bases between them. Germline lookup yields CDR1 GTSNPN and CDR2 SVGIG (reference sequence). CDR3 loop: CAFPRQGVNYGYTF. CDR3 in DNA: TGTGCCTTTCCCCGCCAGGGAGTGAACTATGGCTACACCTTC. Full variable domain (outside the CDR3, taken from reference TRBV30 and TRBJ1-2): SQTIHQWPATLVQPVGSPLSLECTVEGTSNPNLYWYRQAAGRGLQLLFYSVGIGQISSEVPQNLSASRPQDRQFILSSKKLLLSDSGFYLCAFPRQGVNYGYTFGSGTRLTVV.

Remarks on this clone: The sample carries other DNA sequences with the same CDR3. The rearrangement joins TRBV5-4 to TRBJ1-2; TRBD1 aligns across 8 bases. J was trimmed by 2 bases and V by 0 bases; bases with no gene match: 3. In germline, CDR1 is SGHNT, CDR2 YYREEE (reference sequence). CDR3 length: 15 residues. Here the CDR3 reads CASSLGQGANYGYTF. Written as DNA, the CDR3 is TGTGCCAGCAGCTTGGGTCAGGGGGCAAACTATGGCTACACCTTC. Looking up the rest from reference TRBV5-4 and TRBJ1-2 gives the full variable domain: ETGVTQSPTHLIKTRGQQVTLRCSSQSGHNTVSWYQQALGQGPQFIFQYYREEENGRGNFPPRFSGLQFPNYSSELNVNALELDDSALYLCASSLGQGANYGYTFGSGTRLTVV.

Note on this clone: In the same sample, other DNA sequences code for this CDR3. V gene TRBV6-6 combines with J gene TRBJ2-7; 9 bases fit TRBD1. The CDR3 runs to 11 residues. V lost 5 bases and J lost 7; bases outside the gene matches: 0. Per the germline V gene, CDR1 is MNHNY and CDR2 is SVGAGI (reference sequence). CDR3 DNA sequence: TGTGCCAGCAGTGGACAGGGGGAGCAGTACTTC. Translated, it gives CASSGQGEQYF.